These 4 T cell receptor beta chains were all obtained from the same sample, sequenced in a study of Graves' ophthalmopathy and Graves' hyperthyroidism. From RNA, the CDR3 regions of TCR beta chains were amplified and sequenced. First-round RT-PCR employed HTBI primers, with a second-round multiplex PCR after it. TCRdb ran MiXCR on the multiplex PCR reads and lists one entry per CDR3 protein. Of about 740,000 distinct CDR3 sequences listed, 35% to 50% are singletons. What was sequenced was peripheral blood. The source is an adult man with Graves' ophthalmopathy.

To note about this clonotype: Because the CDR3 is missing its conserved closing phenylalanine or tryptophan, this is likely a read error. CDR3 loop: CASSKQESMNTEAFV. Written as DNA, the CDR3 is TGTGCCAGCAGCAAACAGGAGTCGATGAACACTGAAGCTTTCGTT. V gene TRBV7-9 combines with J gene TRBJ1-1; tentatively, D is TRBD1 (5 bases). V lost 5 bases to trimming and J lost 0 bases, with 13 bases between them. Germline V gene sequence: CDR1 SEHNR, CDR2 FQNEAQ (reference sequence). This CDR3 has 15 residues.

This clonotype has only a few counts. The chain's CDR3 is CASSRLSQDNNYGYTF. The CDR3, as DNA: TGCGCCAGCAGCCGATTATCACAGGACAATAACTATGGCTACACCTTC. The gene calls are TRBV5-1 and TRBJ1-2; tentative D call: TRBD1 (5 bases). Per germline, CDR1 SGHRS and CDR2 YFSETQ. The V and J ends lost 4 bases and 1 base respectively, with 17 bases between them. This CDR3 has 16 residues.

CDR3: CASSAPGQFPGELFF. The CDR3 bases are TGTGCCAGCAGCGCACCTGGACAGTTCCCCGGGGAGCTGTTTTTT. This chain connects TRBV11-2 to TRBJ2-2; the D gene is possibly TRBD1 (6 bases). This CDR3 comprises 15 residues. V was trimmed by 5 bases and J by 6 bases, leaving 16 bases between them. Germline values: CDR1 SGHAT, CDR2 FQNNGV.

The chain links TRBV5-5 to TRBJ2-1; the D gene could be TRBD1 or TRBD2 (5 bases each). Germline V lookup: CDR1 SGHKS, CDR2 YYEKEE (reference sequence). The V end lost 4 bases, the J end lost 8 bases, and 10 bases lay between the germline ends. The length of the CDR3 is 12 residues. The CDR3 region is CASSQGRDEQFF. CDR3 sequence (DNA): TGTGCCAGCAGCCAGGGACGGGATGAGCAGTTCTTC.